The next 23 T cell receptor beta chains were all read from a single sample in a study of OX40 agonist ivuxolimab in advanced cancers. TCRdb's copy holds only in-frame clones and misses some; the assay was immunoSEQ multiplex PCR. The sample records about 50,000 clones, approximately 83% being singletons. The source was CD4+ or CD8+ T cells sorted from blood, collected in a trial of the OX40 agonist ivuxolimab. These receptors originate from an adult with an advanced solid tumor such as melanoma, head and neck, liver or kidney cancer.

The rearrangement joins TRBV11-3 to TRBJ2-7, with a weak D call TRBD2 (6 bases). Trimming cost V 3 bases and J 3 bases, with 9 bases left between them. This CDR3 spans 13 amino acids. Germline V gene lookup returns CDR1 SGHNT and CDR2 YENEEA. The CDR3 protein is CASSLGLNYEQYF. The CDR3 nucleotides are TGTGCCAGCAGCTTGGGACTCAACTACGAGCAGTACTTC.

CDR3 residues: CSVKAPPTGRGGSYEQYF. DNA of the CDR3: TGCAGCGTTAAAGCACCTCCTACAGGGAGGGGAGGCTCCTACGAGCAGTACTTC. This sequence joins TRBV29-1 and TRBJ2-7; possibly TRBD2 for D (7 bases). The CDR3 runs to 18 residues. Trimming removed 5 bases at V and 0 bases at J, with 26 bases between. The germline CDR1 and CDR2 sequences are SQVTM and ANQGSEA.

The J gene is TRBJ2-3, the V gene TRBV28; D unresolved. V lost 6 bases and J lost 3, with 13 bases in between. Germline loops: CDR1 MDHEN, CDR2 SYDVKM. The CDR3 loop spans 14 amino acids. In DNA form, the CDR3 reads TGTGCCAGCAGACTCTATCATGATACAGATACGCAGTATTTT. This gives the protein CASRLYHDTDTQYF.

This chain's CDR3 is CSVDRDTDTQYF. The DNA for the CDR3 is TGCAGCGTTGATCGGGACACAGATACGCAGTATTTT. The V gene is TRBV29-1, the J gene TRBJ2-3; D is perhaps TRBD2 (5 bases). V dropped 3 bases and J dropped 2 bases, with 6 bases sitting between them. The CDR3 totals 12 residues. CDR1 and CDR2 (germline): SQVTM, ANQGSEA.

CDR3 DNA: TGTGCCATCAGTGGGAGGGGCGGCAATCAGCCCCAGCATTTT. Amino acids: CAISGRGGNQPQHF. V usage is TRBV10-3 and J usage is TRBJ1-5; maybe TRBD1 (5 bases). This CDR3 spans 14 amino acids. Trimming took 4 bases from V and 2 from J, leaving 9 bases between them. CDR1 and CDR2 (germline): ENHRY, SYGVKD.

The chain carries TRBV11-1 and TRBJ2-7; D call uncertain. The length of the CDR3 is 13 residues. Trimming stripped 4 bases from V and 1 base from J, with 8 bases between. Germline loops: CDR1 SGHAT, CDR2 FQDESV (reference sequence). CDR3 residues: CASSSRLSYEQYF. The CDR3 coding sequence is TGTGCCAGCAGCTCCCGGTTATCCTACGAGCAGTACTTC.

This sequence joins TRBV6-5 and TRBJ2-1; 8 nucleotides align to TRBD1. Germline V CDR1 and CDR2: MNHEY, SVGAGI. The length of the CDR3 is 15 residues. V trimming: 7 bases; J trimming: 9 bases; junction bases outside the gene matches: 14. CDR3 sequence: CASIKTGTGGREQFF. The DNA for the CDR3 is TGTGCCAGCATTAAGACCGGGACAGGCGGACGTGAGCAGTTCTTC.

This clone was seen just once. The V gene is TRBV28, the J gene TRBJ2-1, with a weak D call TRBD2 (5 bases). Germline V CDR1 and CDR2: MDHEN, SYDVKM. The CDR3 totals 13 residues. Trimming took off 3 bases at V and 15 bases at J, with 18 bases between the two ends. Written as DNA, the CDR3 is TGTGCCAGCAGTTTTGGACTCCCCCGAGTGACGTTCTTC. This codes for CASSFGLPRVTFF.

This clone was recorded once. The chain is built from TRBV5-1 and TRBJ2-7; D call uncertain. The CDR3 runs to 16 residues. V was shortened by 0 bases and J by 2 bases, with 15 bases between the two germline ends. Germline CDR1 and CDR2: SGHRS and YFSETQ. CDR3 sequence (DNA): TGCGCCAGCAGCTTGGAGTCGAGTTTTCCACCCTACGAGCAGTACTTC. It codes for CASSLESSFPPYEQYF.

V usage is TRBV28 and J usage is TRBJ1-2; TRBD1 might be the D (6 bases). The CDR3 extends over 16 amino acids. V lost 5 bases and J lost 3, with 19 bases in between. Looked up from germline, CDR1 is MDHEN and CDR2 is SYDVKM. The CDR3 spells CASSIYQGRDHYGYTF. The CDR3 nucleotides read TGTGCCAGCAGTATCTATCAGGGGCGAGATCACTATGGCTACACCTTC.

CDR3 sequence: CASSLAPGLAGGSSYNEQFF. The DNA of the CDR3 is TGTGCCAGCAGCTTAGCCCCGGGACTAGCGGGAGGGAGCTCCTACAATGAGCAGTTCTTC. This rearrangement joins TRBV7-3 to TRBJ2-1; 16 nucleotides agree with TRBD2. Trimming cost V 2 bases and J 0 bases; bases outside gene matches: 7. This CDR3 spans 20 amino acids. The germline V gene has CDR1 SGHTA and CDR2 FQGTGA.

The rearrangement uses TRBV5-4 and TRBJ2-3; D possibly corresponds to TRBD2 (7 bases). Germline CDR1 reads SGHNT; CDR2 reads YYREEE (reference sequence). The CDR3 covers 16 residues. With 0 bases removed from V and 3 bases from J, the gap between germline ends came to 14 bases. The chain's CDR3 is CASSLVGGGPTDTQYF. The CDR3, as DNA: TGTGCCAGCAGCTTGGTAGGGGGAGGGCCGACAGATACGCAGTATTTT.

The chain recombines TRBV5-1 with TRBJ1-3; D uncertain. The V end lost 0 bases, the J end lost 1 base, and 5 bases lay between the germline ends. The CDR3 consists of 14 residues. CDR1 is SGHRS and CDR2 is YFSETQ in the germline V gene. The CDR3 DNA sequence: TGCGCCAGCAGCTTGGGAGATTCTGGAAACACCATATATTTT. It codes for CASSLGDSGNTIYF.

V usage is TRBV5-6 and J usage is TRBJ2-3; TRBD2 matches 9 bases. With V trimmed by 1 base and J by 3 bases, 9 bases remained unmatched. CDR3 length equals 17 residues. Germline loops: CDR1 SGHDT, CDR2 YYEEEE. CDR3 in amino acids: CASSLLTSGIYTDTQYF. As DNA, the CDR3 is TGTGCCAGCAGCTTGTTGACTAGCGGAATTTATACAGATACGCAGTATTTT.

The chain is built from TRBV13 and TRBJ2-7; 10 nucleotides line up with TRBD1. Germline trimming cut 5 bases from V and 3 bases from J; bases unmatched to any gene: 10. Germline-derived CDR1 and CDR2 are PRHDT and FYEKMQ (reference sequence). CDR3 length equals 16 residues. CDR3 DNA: TGTGCCAGCAGCCTCTTCCGGGACAGGGGTAACTACGAGCAGTACTTC. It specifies CASSLFRDRGNYEQYF.

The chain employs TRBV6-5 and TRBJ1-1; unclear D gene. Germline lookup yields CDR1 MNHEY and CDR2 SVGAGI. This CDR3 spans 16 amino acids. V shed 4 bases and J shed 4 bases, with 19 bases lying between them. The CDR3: CASSFLPGASSTEAFF. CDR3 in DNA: TGTGCCAGCAGTTTTTTGCCAGGAGCCTCGAGCACTGAAGCTTTCTTT.

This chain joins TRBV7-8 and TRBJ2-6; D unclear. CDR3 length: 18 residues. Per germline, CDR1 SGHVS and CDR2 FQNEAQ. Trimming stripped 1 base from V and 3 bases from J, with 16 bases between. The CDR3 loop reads CASSLVRLPHFGANVLTF. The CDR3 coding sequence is TGTGCCAGCAGCTTAGTTCGACTCCCACATTTTGGGGCCAACGTCCTGACTTTC.

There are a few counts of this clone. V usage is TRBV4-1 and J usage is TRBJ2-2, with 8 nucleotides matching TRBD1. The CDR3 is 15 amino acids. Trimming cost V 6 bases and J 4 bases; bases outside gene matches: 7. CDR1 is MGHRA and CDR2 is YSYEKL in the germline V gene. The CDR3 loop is CASSLVQGGTGELFF. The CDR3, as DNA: TGCGCCAGCAGTCTGGTACAGGGGGGCACCGGGGAGCTGTTTTTT.

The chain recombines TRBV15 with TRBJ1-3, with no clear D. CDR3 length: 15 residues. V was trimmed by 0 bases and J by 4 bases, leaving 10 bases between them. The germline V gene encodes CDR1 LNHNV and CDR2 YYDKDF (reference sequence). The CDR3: CATSRDMEGGNTIYF. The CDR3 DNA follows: TGTGCCACCAGCAGAGATATGGAGGGAGGAAACACCATATATTTT. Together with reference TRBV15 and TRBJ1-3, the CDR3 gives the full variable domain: DAMVIQNPRYQVTQFGKPVTLSCSQTLNHNVMYWYQQKSSQAPKLLFHYYDKDFNNEADTPDNFQSRRPNTSFCFLDIRSPGLGDTAMYLCATSRDMEGGNTIYFGEGSWLTVV.

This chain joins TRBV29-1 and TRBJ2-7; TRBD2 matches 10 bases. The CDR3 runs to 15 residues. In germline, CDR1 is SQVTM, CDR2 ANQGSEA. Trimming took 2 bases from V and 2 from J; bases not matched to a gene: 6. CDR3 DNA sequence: TGCAGCGTTGAAAGTGTAGCGGGAGGTACCTACGAGCAGTACTTC. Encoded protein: CSVESVAGGTYEQYF.

This chain's CDR3 is CASSPKGQNTEAFF. CDR3 bases: TGTGCCAGCAGCCCTAAAGGACAGAACACTGAAGCTTTCTTT. The rearrangement uses TRBV7-3 and TRBJ1-1, with D perhaps matching TRBD1 (5 bases). This CDR3 spans 14 amino acids. The germline V gene encodes CDR1 SGHTA and CDR2 FQGTGA. Trimming shortened V by 5 bases and J by 1 base, and 11 bases separated the two germline ends.

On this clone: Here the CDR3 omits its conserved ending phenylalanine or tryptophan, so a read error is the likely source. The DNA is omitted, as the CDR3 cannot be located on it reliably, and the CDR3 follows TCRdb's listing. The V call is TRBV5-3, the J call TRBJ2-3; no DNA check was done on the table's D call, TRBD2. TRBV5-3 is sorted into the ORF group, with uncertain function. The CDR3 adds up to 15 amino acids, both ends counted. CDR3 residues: CARSFQELAQIRSIY.

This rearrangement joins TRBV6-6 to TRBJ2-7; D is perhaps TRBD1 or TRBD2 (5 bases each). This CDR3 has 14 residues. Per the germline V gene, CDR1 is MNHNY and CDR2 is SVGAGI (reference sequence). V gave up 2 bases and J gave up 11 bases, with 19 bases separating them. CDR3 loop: CASSYVGGLKEEYF. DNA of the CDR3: TGTGCCAGCAGTTACGTTGGGGGTCTCAAGGAGGAGTACTTC.